The sequence of this TCR beta chain was determined in a study of blood T cell repertoires in COVID-19. Study information: The analysed material was cDNA or gDNA that came from T cells, B-cell-depleted T cells, or PBMCs.

Some clones are missing from TCRdb's copy, which holds only in-frame ones; the method was immunoSEQ multiplex PCR. The sample has approximately 170,000 clones; roughly 86% are singletons. V shed 2 bases and J shed 7 bases, with 17 bases lying between them. This CDR3 is built from 16 residues. Germline V gives CDR1 MNHNS, CDR2 SASEGT. The receptor was isolated from a man between 70 and 80 years old with acute or convalescent COVID-19. V is TRBV6-1 and J is TRBJ1-4; TRBD1 is a possible D gene (5 bases). Sequenced input: peripheral blood. Here the CDR3 DNA reads TGTGCCAGCAGTGAATTAGGCCAGGGAGGAGGTGAAAAACTGTTTTTT. Translated, it gives CASSELGQGGGEKLFF.